This TCR beta chain originates from a study of blood T cell repertoires in COVID-19. Study summary: Nucleic acid was either cDNA or gDNA, and it came from T cells, B-cell-depleted T cells, or PBMCs.

V dropped 4 bases and J dropped 2 bases, with 14 bases sitting between them. The CDR3 is 16 amino acids. Germline CDR1 reads KGHSH; CDR2 reads LQKENI. Assay: immunoSEQ multiplex PCR; the TCRdb copy retains only in-frame clones and omits some. The table records 150,000 or so clones, roughly 87% of them present only once. The material sequenced was PBMCs or T cells enriched from blood (not recorded which). The sequence was obtained from a man in his fifties or sixties who had recovered from COVID-19. The V call is TRBV18, the J call TRBJ1-4; D possibly corresponds to TRBD1 (6 bases). The CDR3 here is CASSRNQGQTNEKLFF. For the CDR3, the DNA is TGTGCCAGCTCACGAAACCAAGGACAGACTAATGAAAAACTGTTTTTT.